The 11 T cell receptor beta chains presented below share a single source sample, sequenced in a study of vaccination effects on CD4 cells after COVID-19. Their antigens remain unidentified. Sequenced by immunoSEQ multiplex PCR; TCRdb stores in-frame clones only, minus some. The sample includes tens of thousands of clones, over 75% of them seen just once. An approximately 10-day culture period preceded the isolation of CD4+ T cells. Either the BNT162b2 or mRNA-1273 vaccine was given to participants in two doses. The specimen was CD4+ T cells from PBMCs cultured without peptide, collected after COVID-19 vaccination. Source of these receptors: a human donor who received a COVID-19 vaccine.

This sequence joins TRBV9 and TRBJ2-3; D remains ambiguous. The CDR3 totals 14 residues. Germline V gives CDR1 SGDLS, CDR2 YYNGEE. V was cut by 3 bases and J by 4 bases, with 12 bases left in between. This CDR3 reads CASSAALQADTQYF. The CDR3 bases are TGTGCCAGCAGCGCAGCCCTCCAGGCAGATACGCAGTATTTT. The complete variable domain, with remaining parts taken from reference TRBV9 and TRBJ2-3, reads DSGVTQTPKHLITATGQRVTLRCSPRSGDLSVYWYQQSLDQGLQFLIQYYNGEERAKGNILERFSAQQFPDLHSELNLSSLELGDSALYFCASSAALQADTQYFGPGTRLTVL.

The V and J genes are TRBV14 and TRBJ2-6; D is uncertain. The V end lost 1 base, the J end lost 0 bases, and 19 bases lay between the germline ends. This CDR3 has 20 residues. Germline-derived CDR1 and CDR2 are SGHDN and FVKESK. This chain's CDR3 is CASSQGARATTSSGANVLTF. CDR3 DNA sequence: TGTGCCAGCAGCCAAGGGGCTAGGGCTACTACTTCCTCTGGGGCCAACGTCCTGACTTTC.

The chain uses TRBV19 and TRBJ1-4, with D uncertain. The V gene's germline CDR1 is LNHDA and CDR2 SQIVND (reference sequence). This CDR3 is built from 14 residues. V dropped 1 base and J dropped 8 bases, with 11 bases sitting between them. This CDR3 reads CASSIGQLNEKLFF. In DNA form, the CDR3 reads TGTGCCAGTAGTATAGGCCAGTTAAACGAAAAACTGTTTTTT.

The CDR3 region has the DNA TGTGCCAGCAGCCTCAGGGAGTTATTATCTGAAGCTTTCTTT. As protein: CASSLRELLSEAFF. The chain couples TRBV13 to TRBJ1-1, with D possibly being TRBD1 (5 bases). The CDR3 consists of 14 residues. Germline loops: CDR1 PRHDT, CDR2 FYEKMQ (reference sequence). Deletions cut 5 bases from V and 6 bases from J, with 16 bases between.

This clone was observed once. The chain couples TRBV25-1 to TRBJ2-1; D perhaps matches TRBD1 (6 bases). The CDR3 loop spans 14 amino acids. In germline, CDR1 is MGHDK, CDR2 SYGVNS. The V gene lost 6 bases and the J gene lost 1 base, with 10 bases spanning the gap. The CDR3 here is CASRTGTSYNEQFF. CDR3 DNA sequence: TGTGCCAGCAGAACCGGGACATCCTACAATGAGCAGTTCTTC. Based on the CDR3 plus reference TRBV25-1 and TRBJ2-1, the full variable domain is EADIYQTPRYLVIGTGKKITLECSQTMGHDKMYWYQQDPGMELHLIHYSYGVNSTEKGDLSSESTVSRIRTEHFPLTLESARPSHTSQYLCASRTGTSYNEQFFGPGTRLTVL.

The table lists this clone with a few counts. The chain is built from TRBV6-1 and TRBJ1-6; a weak D match, TRBD1 (5 bases). Per the germline V gene, CDR1 is MNHNS and CDR2 is SASEGT. This CDR3 is built from 17 residues. The V end lost 3 bases, the J end lost 10 bases, and 22 bases lay between the germline ends. The CDR3 region has the DNA TGTGCCAGCAGTGACCCAAGGGGCCCTCTGGCTGGGTCACCCCTCCACTTT. Amino acids: CASSDPRGPLAGSPLHF.

V is TRBV9 and J is TRBJ1-5; no clear D gene. The CDR3 covers 15 residues. Trimming left V 0 bases short and J 0 bases short, with 7 bases between. Per germline, CDR1 SGDLS and CDR2 YYNGEE. The CDR3 bases are TGTGCCAGCAGCGTAGGGAGTAGTAGCAATCAGCCCCAGCATTTT. This sequence encodes CASSVGSSSNQPQHF. Full variable domain (outside the CDR3, taken from reference TRBV9 and TRBJ1-5): DSGVTQTPKHLITATGQRVTLRCSPRSGDLSVYWYQQSLDQGLQFLIQYYNGEERAKGNILERFSAQQFPDLHSELNLSSLELGDSALYFCASSVGSSSNQPQHFGDGTRLSIL.

The genes are TRBV14 and TRBJ2-2; 7 positions match TRBD2. The CDR3 has 15 amino acids. Per germline, CDR1 SGHDN and CDR2 FVKESK. V shed 6 bases and J 2 bases; nucleotides not matched to a gene: 6. CDR3 loop: CASRPRGVNTGELFF. Here the CDR3 DNA reads TGTGCCAGCAGACCCCGGGGGGTCAACACCGGGGAGCTGTTTTTT. Full variable domain (rest looked up from reference TRBV14 and TRBJ2-2): EAGVTQFPSHSVIEKGQTVTLRCDPISGHDNLYWYRRVMGKEIKFLLHFVKESKQDESGMPNNRFLAERTGGTYSTLKVQPAELEDSGVYFCASRPRGVNTGELFFGEGSRLTVL.

V and J are TRBV24-1 and TRBJ2-7; D is possibly TRBD2 (6 bases). This CDR3 comprises 13 residues. Germline V CDR1 and CDR2: KGHDR, SFDVKD. Between the trimmed V and J ends, which lost 11 bases and 4 bases, there was a span of 17 bases. In DNA, the CDR3 is TGTGCCAGAAGGGCGGGGTGGCCGTACGAGCAGTACGTC. Its protein product is CARRAGWPYEQYV.

The rearrangement uses TRBV18 and TRBJ2-7; TRBD1 matches at 7 bases. There are 15 residues in the CDR3. The germline gives CDR1 KGHSH, CDR2 LQKENI. V lost 3 bases, J lost 5 bases, and 10 bases stayed unmatched. CDR3 protein: CASSPRPTGEHEQYV. For the CDR3, the DNA is TGTGCCAGCTCACCCCGGCCAACAGGGGAACACGAGCAGTACGTC.

This clone has just a few counts. J is TRBJ2-1 and V is TRBV5-1; TRBD2 aligns across 11 bases. V was clipped by 4 bases and J by 4 bases; unmatched bases: 4. CDR1 SGHRS and CDR2 YFSETQ come from the germline V gene. This CDR3 has 15 amino acids. CDR3 region: CASSTGLAEYNEQFF. The CDR3 nucleotides are TGCGCCAGCAGCACGGGACTAGCGGAGTACAATGAGCAGTTCTTC.